A selection of T cell receptor beta chains follows, all from one sample in a study of blood T cell repertoires in COVID-19. Sequenced by immunoSEQ multiplex PCR; TCRdb stores in-frame clones only, minus some. Here the sample spans 280,000 or so clones, 85% being singletons. The specimen was PBMCs or T cells enriched from blood (not recorded which). These receptors all come from a woman in her forties or fifties who had recovered from COVID-19. Both conserved end residues are part of each CDR3. The D gene is left open where the match is weak. Size is omitted from some rows. Given values are once, few, many or a class for expanded clones.

D	V	J	size	CDR3	DNA
TRBD1	TRBV11-2	TRBJ2-7	few	CASSRGTGDYEQYF	TGTGCCAGCAGCCGAGGGACAGGGGACTACGAGCAGTACTTC
NA	TRBV6-5	TRBJ1-1	few	CASSPRRGLNTEAFF	TGTGCCAGCAGTCCGCGGCGGGGGCTGAACACTGAAGCTTTCTTT
TRBD1	TRBV28	TRBJ1-6	NA	CATRQGAAPLHF	TGTGCCACCCGACAGGGGGCTGCACCCCTCCACTTT
TRBD2	TRBV6-5	TRBJ2-7	NA	CASSPRSGSTYEQYF	TGTGCCAGCAGTCCTAGAAGCGGGAGTACCTACGAGCAGTACTTC
TRBD1	TRBV6-5	TRBJ2-7	NA	CAARDRGVYEQYF	TGTGCCGCCCGGGACAGGGGTGTTTACGAGCAGTACTTC
TRBD2	TRBV7-9	TRBJ2-5	NA	CASSTNRLASLGETQYF	TGTGCCAGCAGCACAAATCGACTAGCCTCCCTGGGGGAGACCCAGTACTTC
NA	TRBV24-1	TRBJ1-2	NA	CATSQDSDYGYTF	TGTGCCACCAGTCAGGACAGTGACTATGGCTACACCTTC
TRBD2	TRBV4-2	TRBJ2-3	NA	CASSQDFLAGGPRTQYF	TGTGCCAGCAGCCAAGATTTCCTAGCGGGAGGGCCACGTACGCAGTATTTT
NA	TRBV7-9	TRBJ2-7	NA	CASSYGTGSNYEQYF	TGTGCCAGCAGCTACGGTACAGGGAGTAACTACGAGCAGTACTTC
NA	TRBV10-1	TRBJ1-1	NA	CASSEGGQSTEAFF	TGCGCCAGCAGTGAAGGAGGGCAATCCACTGAAGCTTTCTTT
NA	TRBV19	TRBJ2-3	NA	CASSSLTDTQYF	TGTGCCAGTAGTTCCCTCACAGATACGCAGTATTTT
TRBD1	TRBV5-1	TRBJ1-1	NA	CASSLGAGGTEAFF	TGCGCCAGCAGCTTGGGGGCAGGGGGCACTGAAGCTTTCTTT
TRBD2	TRBV30	TRBJ2-3	once	CAWSPITGRADTQYF	TGTGCCTGGAGTCCCATTACCGGGAGGGCAGATACGCAGTATTTT
NA	TRBV11-3	TRBJ2-3	NA	CASSARGAHTQYF	TGTGCCAGCAGCGCCAGGGGGGCGCATACGCAGTATTTT
TRBD2	TRBV29-1	TRBJ2-1	NA	CSGLTSGSGEQFF	TGCAGCGGCCTGACTAGCGGGAGCGGCGAGCAGTTCTTC
NA	TRBV7-9	TRBJ1-4	NA	CASSSSPGLSEKLFF	TGTGCCAGCAGCTCCTCGCCAGGGTTGAGTGAAAAACTGTTTTTT
NA	TRBV5-1	TRBJ2-1	NA	CASSGLYSYNEQFF	TGCGCCAGCAGTGGGCTATACTCCTACAATGAGCAGTTCTTC
TRBD1	TRBV11-2	TRBJ2-7	once	CASSSWTGIFGEQYF	TGTGCCAGCAGCTCCTGGACAGGGATTTTCGGAGAGCAGTACTTC
NA	TRBV11-2	TRBJ2-5	NA	CASSSWTEPQETQYF	TGTGCCAGCAGCTCATGGACAGAACCTCAAGAGACCCAGTACTTC
TRBD2	TRBV18	TRBJ2-5	NA	CASSVGLAETQYF	TGTGCCAGCTCAGTTGGACTAGCAGAGACCCAGTACTTC
TRBD1	TRBV7-8	TRBJ1-2	NA	CASSLALWTGGGMPNGYTF	TGTGCCAGCAGCTTAGCGCTTTGGACAGGCGGAGGGATGCCTAATGGCTACACCTTC
TRBD1	TRBV19	TRBJ1-2	NA	CAAGGELANYGYTF	TGTGCCGCAGGGGGCGAACTAGCTAACTATGGCTACACCTTC
NA	TRBV19	TRBJ1-1	NA	CASSISGVGTEAFF	TGTGCCAGTAGTATTTCAGGGGTAGGAACTGAAGCTTTCTTT
TRBD1	TRBV2	TRBJ1-6	once	CASIRQGNSYNSPLHF	TGTGCCAGCATTCGACAGGGGAACTCCTATAATTCACCCCTCCACTTT
TRBD1	TRBV19	TRBJ1-2	NA	CASTHQGRGTYGYTF	TGTGCCAGTACCCACCAGGGCAGGGGGACCTATGGCTACACCTTC
TRBD1	TRBV5-1	TRBJ1-3	NA	CASSPGQSWGNTIYF	TGCGCCAGCAGCCCGGGACAGTCCTGGGGAAACACCATATATTTT
NA	TRBV5-1	TRBJ1-1	NA	CASSFGTSTEAFF	TGCGCCAGCAGCTTCGGGACATCCACTGAAGCTTTCTTT
TRBD1	TRBV7-2	TRBJ2-7	once	CASSSSDRGRDEQYF	TGTGCCAGCAGCTCCTCAGACAGGGGCAGGGACGAGCAGTACTTC
NA	TRBV5-1	TRBJ1-2	once	CASSKTGIQNGYTF	TGCGCCAGCAGTAAGACCGGGATTCAAAATGGCTACACCTTC
NA	TRBV15	TRBJ1-5	NA	CATSTGDRDSNQPQHF	TGTGCCACCAGCACCGGTGACAGAGATAGCAATCAGCCCCAGCATTTT
TRBD1	TRBV7-9	TRBJ1-1	NA	CASSSLTGDTEAFF	TGTGCCAGCAGCTCTTTAACAGGGGACACTGAAGCTTTCTTT
TRBD1	TRBV12-5	TRBJ1-4	NA	CASGQGVPNEKLFF	TGTGCTAGTGGTCAGGGGGTGCCTAATGAAAAACTGTTTTTT
NA	TRBV10-3	TRBJ2-7	NA	CAISEGISGSYEQYF	TGTGCCATCAGCGAGGGTATTAGCGGATCCTACGAGCAGTACTTC
TRBD1	TRBV6-2/TRBV6-3	TRBJ1-2	NA	CASSFSGTGDNYGYTF	TGTGCCAGCAGTTTCTCCGGGACAGGAGATAACTATGGCTACACCTTC
NA	TRBV28	TRBJ2-1	NA	CASIAGRRVSGNEQFF	TGTGCCAGCATCGCGGGGAGAAGGGTCTCGGGGAATGAGCAGTTCTTC
NA	TRBV1	TRBJ2-3	NA	CTSSQSEGLGGTDTQYF	TGCACCAGCAGCCAATCGGAGGGACTAGGTGGCACAGATACGCAGTATTTT
TRBD1	TRBV7-9	TRBJ2-5	NA	CASSLSGQGFVMVETQYF	TGTGCCAGCAGCTTATCTGGACAGGGGTTCGTGATGGTGGAGACCCAGTACTTC
NA	TRBV12-3/TRBV12-4	TRBJ2-3	NA	CASSNSGTDTQYF	TGTGCCAGCAGTAATAGCGGAACAGATACGCAGTATTTT
TRBD1	TRBV4-2	TRBJ1-4	NA	CASSSEGAKEKLFF	TGTGCCAGCAGCTCTGAGGGGGCAAAGGAAAAACTGTTTTTT
NA	TRBV30	TRBJ2-1	NA	CAWSRDSSSYNEQFF	TGTGCCTGGTCCCGGGACTCGAGCTCCTACAATGAGCAGTTCTTC
NA	TRBV6-5	TRBJ2-5	NA	CASLWRETQYF	TGTGCCAGCCTCTGGAGAGAGACCCAGTACTTC
TRBD2	TRBV19	TRBJ2-7	NA	CASTPGGLTGEQYF	TGTGCCAGTACCCCGGGGGGGCTTACGGGCGAGCAGTACTTC
NA	TRBV7-2	TRBJ1-2	NA	CASSNSAGLNYGYTF	TGTGCCAGCAGCAACTCAGCAGGACTAAACTATGGCTACACCTTC
TRBD1	TRBV7-9	TRBJ1-3	NA	CASSLSPGQGRNTIYF	TGTGCCAGCAGCTTAAGTCCCGGACAGGGCAGAAACACCATATATTTT
NA	TRBV19	TRBJ1-5	NA	CASSRLETVSNQPQHF	TGTGCCAGTAGTAGGCTGGAGACAGTGAGCAATCAGCCCCAGCATTTT
NA	TRBV7-2	TRBJ2-3	NA	CASSLKRATDTQYF	TGTGCCAGCAGCTTGAAGCGGGCCACAGATACGCAGTATTTT
TRBD2	TRBV4-1	TRBJ2-2	NA	CASSQEGLAGAGELFF	TGCGCCAGCAGCCAAGAGGGACTAGCGGGCGCCGGGGAGCTGTTTTTT
NA	TRBV30	TRBJ1-5	few	CAWGEQGLSNQPQHF	TGTGCCTGGGGGGAACAGGGTTTGAGCAATCAGCCCCAGCATTTT
TRBD1	TRBV6-5	TRBJ1-5	NA	CASRGQGPQPQHF	TGTGCCAGCAGGGGACAGGGCCCTCAGCCCCAGCATTTT